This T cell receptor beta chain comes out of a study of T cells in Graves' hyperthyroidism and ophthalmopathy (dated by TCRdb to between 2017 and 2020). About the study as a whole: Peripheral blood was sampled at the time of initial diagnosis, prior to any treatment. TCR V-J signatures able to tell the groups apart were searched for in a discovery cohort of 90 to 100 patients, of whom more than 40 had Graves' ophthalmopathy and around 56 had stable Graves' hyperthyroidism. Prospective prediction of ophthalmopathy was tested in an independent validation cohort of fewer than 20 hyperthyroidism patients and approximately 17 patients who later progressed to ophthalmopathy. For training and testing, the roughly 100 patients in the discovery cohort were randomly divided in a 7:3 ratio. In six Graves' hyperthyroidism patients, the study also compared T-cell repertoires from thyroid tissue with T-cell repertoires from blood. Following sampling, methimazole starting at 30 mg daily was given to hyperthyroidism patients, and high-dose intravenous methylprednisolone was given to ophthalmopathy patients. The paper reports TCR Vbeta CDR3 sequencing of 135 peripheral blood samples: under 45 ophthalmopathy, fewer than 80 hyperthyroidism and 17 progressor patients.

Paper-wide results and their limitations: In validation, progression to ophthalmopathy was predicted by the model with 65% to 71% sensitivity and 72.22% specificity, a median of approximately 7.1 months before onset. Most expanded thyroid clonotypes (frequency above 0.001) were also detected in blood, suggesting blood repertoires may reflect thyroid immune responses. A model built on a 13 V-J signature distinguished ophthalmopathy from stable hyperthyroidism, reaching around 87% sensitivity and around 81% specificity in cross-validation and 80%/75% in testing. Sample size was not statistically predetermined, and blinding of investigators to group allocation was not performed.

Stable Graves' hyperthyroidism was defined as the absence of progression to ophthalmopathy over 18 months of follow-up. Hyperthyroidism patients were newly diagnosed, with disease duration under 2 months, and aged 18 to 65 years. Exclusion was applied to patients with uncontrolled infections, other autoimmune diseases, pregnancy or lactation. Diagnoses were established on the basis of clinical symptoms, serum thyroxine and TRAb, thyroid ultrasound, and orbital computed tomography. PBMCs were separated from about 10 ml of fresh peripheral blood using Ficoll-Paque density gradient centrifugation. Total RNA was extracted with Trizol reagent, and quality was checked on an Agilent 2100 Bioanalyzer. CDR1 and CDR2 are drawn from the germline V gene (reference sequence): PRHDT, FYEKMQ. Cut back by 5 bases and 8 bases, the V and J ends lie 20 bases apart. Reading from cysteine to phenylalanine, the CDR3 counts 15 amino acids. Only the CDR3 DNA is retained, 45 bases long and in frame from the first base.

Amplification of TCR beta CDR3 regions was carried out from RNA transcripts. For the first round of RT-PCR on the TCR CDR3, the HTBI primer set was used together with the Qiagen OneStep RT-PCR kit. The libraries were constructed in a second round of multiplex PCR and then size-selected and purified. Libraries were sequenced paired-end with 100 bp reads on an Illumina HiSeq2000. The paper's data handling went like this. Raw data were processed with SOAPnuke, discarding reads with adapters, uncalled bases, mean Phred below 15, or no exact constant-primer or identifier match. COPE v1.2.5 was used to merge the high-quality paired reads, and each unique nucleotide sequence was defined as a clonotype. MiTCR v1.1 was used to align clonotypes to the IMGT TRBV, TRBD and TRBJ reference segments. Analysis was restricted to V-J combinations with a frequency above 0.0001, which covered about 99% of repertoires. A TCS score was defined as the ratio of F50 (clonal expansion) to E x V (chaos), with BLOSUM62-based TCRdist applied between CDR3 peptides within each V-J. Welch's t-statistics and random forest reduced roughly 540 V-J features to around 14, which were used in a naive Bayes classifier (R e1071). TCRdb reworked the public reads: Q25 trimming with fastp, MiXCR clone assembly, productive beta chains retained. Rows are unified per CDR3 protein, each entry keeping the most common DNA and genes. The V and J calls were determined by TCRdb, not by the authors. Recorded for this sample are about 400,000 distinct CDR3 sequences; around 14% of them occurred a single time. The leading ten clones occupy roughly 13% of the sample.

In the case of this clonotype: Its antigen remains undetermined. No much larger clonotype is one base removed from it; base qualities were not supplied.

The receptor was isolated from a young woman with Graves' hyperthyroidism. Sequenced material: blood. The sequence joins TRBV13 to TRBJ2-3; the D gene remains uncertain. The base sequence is TGTGCCAGCAGCCCCCCCCCCACCGGGCCAGGTACGCAGTATTTT. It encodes CASSPPPTGPGTQYF.